This T cell receptor beta chain emerged from a study of blood T cell repertoires in COVID-19. Looking at the study overall: T cells, B-cell-depleted T cells, or PBMCs supplied cDNA or gDNA.

V gave up 3 bases and J gave up 0 bases, with 5 bases separating them. The germline V gene encodes CDR1 MDHEN and CDR2 SYDVKM. There are 13 residues in the CDR3. Participant reports of clinical history set cohort assignment. Clones were sequenced by immunoSEQ multiplex PCR, and TCRdb holds only the in-frame ones, with some missing. The data hold 150,000 to 200,000 clones, with approximately 78% observed a single time. The clonotype was recovered from a woman in her 50s who had recovered from COVID-19. Sequencing was carried out using PBMCs or T cells enriched from blood (not recorded which). The V gene is TRBV28, the J gene TRBJ1-1; D gene uncertain. The CDR3 reads CASSFPVNTEAFF. CDR3 nucleotides: TGTGCCAGCAGTTTCCCAGTGAACACTGAAGCTTTCTTT.